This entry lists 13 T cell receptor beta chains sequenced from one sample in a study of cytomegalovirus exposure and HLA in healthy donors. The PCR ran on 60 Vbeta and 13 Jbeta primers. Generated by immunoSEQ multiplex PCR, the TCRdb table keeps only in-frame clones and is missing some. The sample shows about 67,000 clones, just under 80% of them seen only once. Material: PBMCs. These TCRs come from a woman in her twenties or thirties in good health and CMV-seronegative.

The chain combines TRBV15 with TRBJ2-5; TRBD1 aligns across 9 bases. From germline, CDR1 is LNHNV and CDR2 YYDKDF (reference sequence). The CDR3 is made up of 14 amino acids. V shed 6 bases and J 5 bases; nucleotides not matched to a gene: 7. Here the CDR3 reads CATSRTGERETQYF. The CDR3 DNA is TGTGCCACCAGTCGGACAGGGGAGAGGGAGACCCAGTACTTC.

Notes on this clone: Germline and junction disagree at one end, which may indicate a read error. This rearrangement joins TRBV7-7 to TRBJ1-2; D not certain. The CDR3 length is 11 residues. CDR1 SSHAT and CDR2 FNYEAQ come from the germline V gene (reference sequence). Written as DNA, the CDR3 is TGTGCTAGCAGCTTAGCGGGAGACGCCACCTTC. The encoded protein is CASSLAGDATF. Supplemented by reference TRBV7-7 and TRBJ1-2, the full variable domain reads GAGVSQSPRYKVTKRGQDVTLRCDPISSHATLYWYQQALGQGPEFLTYFNYEAQPDKSGLPSDRFSAERPEGSISTLTIQRTEQRDSAMYRCASSLAGDATFGSGTRLTVV.

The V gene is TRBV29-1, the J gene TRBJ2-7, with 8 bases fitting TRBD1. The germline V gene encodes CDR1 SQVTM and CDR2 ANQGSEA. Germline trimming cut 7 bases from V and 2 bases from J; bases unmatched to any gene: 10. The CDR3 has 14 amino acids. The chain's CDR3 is CSGGQGLGTYEQYF. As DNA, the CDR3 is TGCAGCGGCGGACAGGGTTTGGGGACCTACGAGCAGTACTTC.

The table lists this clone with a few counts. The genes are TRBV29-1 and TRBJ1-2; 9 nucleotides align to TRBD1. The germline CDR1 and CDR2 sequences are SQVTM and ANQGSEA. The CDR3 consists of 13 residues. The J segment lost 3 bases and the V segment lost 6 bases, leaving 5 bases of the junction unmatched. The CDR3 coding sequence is TGCAGCGTAAGCGGGGACAGGGACTATGGCTACACCTTC. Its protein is CSVSGDRDYGYTF.

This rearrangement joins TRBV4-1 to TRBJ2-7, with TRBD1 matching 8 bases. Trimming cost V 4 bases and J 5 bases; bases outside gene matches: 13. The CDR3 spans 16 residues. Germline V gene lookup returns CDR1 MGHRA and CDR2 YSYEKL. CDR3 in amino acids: CASSPELYRGDNEQYF. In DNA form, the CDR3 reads TGCGCCAGCAGCCCGGAACTATACAGGGGGGACAACGAGCAGTACTTC.

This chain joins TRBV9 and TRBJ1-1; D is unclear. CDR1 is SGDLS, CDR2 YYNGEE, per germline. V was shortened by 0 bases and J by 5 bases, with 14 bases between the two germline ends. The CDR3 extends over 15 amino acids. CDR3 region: CASSVEMVGRTEAFF. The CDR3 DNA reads TGTGCCAGCAGCGTAGAAATGGTGGGCCGGACTGAAGCTTTCTTT.

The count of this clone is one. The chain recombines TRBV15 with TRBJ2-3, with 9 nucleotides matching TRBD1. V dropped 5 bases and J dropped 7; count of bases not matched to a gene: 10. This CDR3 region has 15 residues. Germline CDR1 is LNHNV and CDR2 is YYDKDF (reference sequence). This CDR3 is CATSGGQGRFNTQYF. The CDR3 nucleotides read TGTGCCACCAGCGGGGGACAGGGCCGGTTCAATACGCAGTATTTT.

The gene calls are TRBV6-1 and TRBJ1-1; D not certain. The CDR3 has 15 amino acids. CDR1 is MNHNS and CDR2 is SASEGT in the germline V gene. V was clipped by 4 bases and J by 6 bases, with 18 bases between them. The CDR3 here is CASSGKGEGLAEAFF. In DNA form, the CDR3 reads TGTGCCAGCAGTGGGAAGGGAGAAGGTCTGGCTGAAGCTTTCTTT.

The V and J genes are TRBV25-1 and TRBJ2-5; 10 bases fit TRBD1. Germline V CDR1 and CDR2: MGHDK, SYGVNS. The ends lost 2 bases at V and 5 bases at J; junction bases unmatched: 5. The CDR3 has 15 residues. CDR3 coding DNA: TGTGCCAGCAGTGAAGGGACAGGGGCTCTGGAGACCCAGTACTTC. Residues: CASSEGTGALETQYF.

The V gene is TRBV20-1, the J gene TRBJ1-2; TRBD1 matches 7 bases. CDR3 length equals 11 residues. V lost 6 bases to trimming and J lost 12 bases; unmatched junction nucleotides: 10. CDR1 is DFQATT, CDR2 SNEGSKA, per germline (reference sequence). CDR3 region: CSATPQRGHTF. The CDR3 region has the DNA TGCAGTGCCACCCCTCAAAGGGGGCACACCTTC.

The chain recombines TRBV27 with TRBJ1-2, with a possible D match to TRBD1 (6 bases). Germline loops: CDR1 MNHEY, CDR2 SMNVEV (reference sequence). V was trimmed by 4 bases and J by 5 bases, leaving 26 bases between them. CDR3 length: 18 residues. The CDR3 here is CASSSTPIRPGHEYGYTF. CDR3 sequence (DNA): TGTGCCAGCAGTTCTACCCCAATTCGACCGGGACACGAGTATGGCTACACCTTC.

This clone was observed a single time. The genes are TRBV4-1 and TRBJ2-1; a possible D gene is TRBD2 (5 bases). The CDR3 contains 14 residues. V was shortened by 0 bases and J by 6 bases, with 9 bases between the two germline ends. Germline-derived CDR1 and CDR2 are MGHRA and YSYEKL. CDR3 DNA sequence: TGCGCCAGCAGCCAAGATCACCGGGGCAATGAGCAGTTCTTC. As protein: CASSQDHRGNEQFF.

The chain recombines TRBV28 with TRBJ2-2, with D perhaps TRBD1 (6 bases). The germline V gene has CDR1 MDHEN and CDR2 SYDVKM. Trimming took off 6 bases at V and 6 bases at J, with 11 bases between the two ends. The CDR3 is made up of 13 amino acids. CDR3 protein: CASSLQGSGELFF. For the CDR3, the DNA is TGTGCCAGCAGCCTTCAGGGGTCCGGGGAGCTGTTTTTT.